A single sample is the source of the 32 T cell receptor beta chains below, sequenced in a study of PD-L1 blockade in urothelial cancer. Clones were sequenced by immunoSEQ multiplex PCR, and TCRdb holds only the in-frame ones, with some missing. The sample carries about 130,000 clones, roughly 86% recorded once. Stated time point: peripheral blood 6 weeks after treatment start. Sequenced here: PBMCs, sampled around atezolizumab (anti-PD-L1) treatment. The receptors stem from a man between 45 and 60 years old with urothelial cancer.

The chain uses TRBV27 and TRBJ2-3; D call uncertain. Looked up from germline, CDR1 is MNHEY and CDR2 is SMNVEV (reference sequence). Trimming shortened V by 3 bases and J by 1 base, and 5 bases separated the two germline ends. The CDR3 loop spans 13 amino acids. The CDR3 region is CASSFSGTDTQYF. The CDR3 DNA follows: TGTGCCAGCAGTTTTTCGGGCACAGATACGCAGTATTTT.

The chain carries TRBV6-1 and TRBJ1-2; 8 positions match TRBD1. The CDR3 contains 15 residues. The V and J ends lost 4 bases and 2 bases, in that order; junction bases with no gene match: 6. Germline V gene sequence: CDR1 MNHNS, CDR2 SASEGT. The CDR3 DNA reads TGTGCCAGCAGTGTGGAGCGGACAGGGAACTATGGCTACACCTTC. Translation gives CASSVERTGNYGYTF.

The genes are TRBV10-3 and TRBJ2-3; possible D gene TRBD1, 6 bases. The CDR3 contains 14 residues. Germline loops: CDR1 ENHRY, CDR2 SYGVKD. Trimming took off 8 bases at V and 5 bases at J, with 17 bases between the two ends. The CDR3 nucleotides are TGTGCCATCGAAGAACAGGGATTTGGAGATACGCAGTATTTT. Translation: CAIEEQGFGDTQYF.

The chain couples TRBV5-1 to TRBJ2-7; D is perhaps TRBD1 (5 bases). The germline gives CDR1 SGHRS, CDR2 YFSETQ. The V and J ends lost 4 bases and 7 bases respectively, with 15 bases between them. CDR3 length: 13 amino acids. The CDR3 coding sequence is TGCGCCAGCAGCGTAGCTTCAAAGGGGGAGCAGTACTTC. Amino acids: CASSVASKGEQYF.

This clone was detected only once. V usage is TRBV19 and J usage is TRBJ2-7, with D perhaps matching TRBD2 (5 bases). V was clipped by 3 bases and J by 2 bases, with 14 bases between them. Germline lookup yields CDR1 LNHDA and CDR2 SQIVND (reference sequence). The length of the CDR3 is 15 residues. CDR3 in DNA: TGTGCCAGTAGTATCAAAAGCGGACCTACCTACGAGCAGTACTTC. This codes for CASSIKSGPTYEQYF.

This sequence joins TRBV5-1 and TRBJ1-4; 8 bases line up with TRBD1. V lost 4 bases to trimming and J lost 7 bases; unmatched junction nucleotides: 9. Germline-derived CDR1 and CDR2 are SGHRS and YFSETQ. The CDR3 sequence is 15 residues long. CDR3 nucleotides: TGCGCCAGCAGCCTCCGGACAGGGCAGGGTGAAAAACTGTTTTTT. Protein: CASSLRTGQGEKLFF.

This clone has ten or more counts. The chain carries TRBV2 and TRBJ1-5; D unresolved. Looked up from germline, CDR1 is SNHLY and CDR2 is FYNNEI. V was clipped by 8 bases and J by 0 bases, with 11 bases between them. This CDR3 comprises 14 residues. The CDR3 protein is CASARLNSNQPQHF. The CDR3 DNA is TGTGCCAGCGCGAGACTGAATAGCAATCAGCCCCAGCATTTT.

Here the CDR3 reads CASSLAPPAFYGYTF. CDR3 nucleotide sequence: TGTGCCAGCAGCTTAGCGCCTCCTGCGTTCTATGGCTACACCTTC. The J gene is TRBJ1-2, the V gene TRBV7-9; D gene unclear. CDR1 is SEHNR, CDR2 FQNEAQ, per germline (reference sequence). Trimming took off 0 bases at V and 4 bases at J, with 12 bases between the two ends. This CDR3 has 15 residues.

V and J are TRBV14 and TRBJ2-1; 13 bases align to TRBD2. V gave up 1 base and J gave up 5 bases; unmatched junction bases: 11. Germline CDR1 reads SGHDN; CDR2 reads FVKESK. This CDR3 contains 19 residues. The DNA of the CDR3 is TGTGCCAGCAGCCAAGGAGTTCCGGGACTAGCGGGATCTCACAATGAGCAGTTCTTC. Translation gives CASSQGVPGLAGSHNEQFF. Full variable domain (remainder filled in from reference TRBV14 and TRBJ2-1): EAGVTQFPSHSVIEKGQTVTLRCDPISGHDNLYWYRRVMGKEIKFLLHFVKESKQDESGMPNNRFLAERTGGTYSTLKVQPAELEDSGVYFCASSQGVPGLAGSHNEQFFGPGTRLTVL.

The chain employs TRBV5-1 and TRBJ2-4, with TRBD1 as a possible D gene (5 bases). Germline CDR1 SGHRS, CDR2 YFSETQ. This CDR3 contains 18 residues. Trimming removed 4 bases from V and 1 base from J, with 21 bases in between. The DNA of the CDR3 is TGCGCCAGCAGCCCAGGACAAACTACTTCGTCCGCCAAAAACATTCAGTACTTC. Translation gives CASSPGQTTSSAKNIQYF. Supplemented by reference TRBV5-1 and TRBJ2-4, the full variable domain reads KAGVTQTPRYLIKTRGQQVTLSCSPISGHRSVSWYQQTPGQGLQFLFEYFSETQRNKGNFPGRFSGRQFSNSRSEMNVSTLELGDSALYLCASSPGQTTSSAKNIQYFGAGTRLSVL.

V is TRBV7-9 and J is TRBJ2-7; 9 positions match TRBD1. Trimming cost V 0 bases and J 6 bases; bases outside gene matches: 3. This CDR3 is 14 amino acids long. Germline V gene lookup returns CDR1 SEHNR and CDR2 FQNEAQ (reference sequence). CDR3 DNA: TGTGCCAGCAGCTTAGCGAACAGGGGGCGCGAGCAGTACTTC. This translates into CASSLANRGREQYF. Variable domain in full (rest from reference TRBV7-9 and TRBJ2-7): DTGVSQNPRHKITKRGQNVTFRCDPISEHNRLYWYRQTLGQGPEFLTYFQNEAQLEKSRLLSDRFSAERPKGSFSTLEIQRTEQGDSAMYLCASSLANRGREQYFGPGTRLTVT.

The chain couples TRBV28 to TRBJ2-1, with D perhaps TRBD2 (5 bases). The V gene's germline CDR1 is MDHEN and CDR2 SYDVKM. V lost 1 base and J lost 10, with 8 bases in between. The CDR3 is 12 residues long. For the CDR3, the DNA is TGTGCCAGCAGTTTATCGGGAAGCGAGCAGTTCTTC. The encoded protein is CASSLSGSEQFF.

This chain links TRBV5-4 with TRBJ2-7; a weak D match, TRBD2 (6 bases). The CDR3 consists of 18 residues. Germline loops: CDR1 SGHNT, CDR2 YYREEE (reference sequence). With 1 base removed from V and 0 bases from J, the gap between germline ends came to 20 bases. The CDR3 DNA sequence: TGTGCCAGCAGCTTGCCGAGGCGCGGACTCGGGAGCTCCTACGAGCAGTACTTC. It translates to CASSLPRRGLGSSYEQYF.

V and J are TRBV5-8 and TRBJ2-3; 7 bases line up with TRBD2. The CDR3 consists of 19 residues. V trimming: 0 bases; J trimming: 2 bases; junction bases outside the gene matches: 15. The germline gives CDR1 SGHTS, CDR2 YDEGEE. The DNA for the CDR3 is TGTGCCAGCAGCTTGGGGGCCCACGGCCCTAGCGGATACACAGATACGCAGTATTTT. Encoded protein: CASSLGAHGPSGYTDTQYF.

The rearrangement links TRBV27 to TRBJ2-1; 8 positions match TRBD2. CDR3 length: 17 amino acids. The ends lost 4 bases at V and 4 bases at J; junction bases unmatched: 12. From germline, CDR1 is MNHEY and CDR2 SMNVEV (reference sequence). The CDR3, as DNA: TGTGCCAGCAGTTCTCGTGGGAGCGGGAGTTGGTACAATGAGCAGTTCTTC. It yields the protein CASSSRGSGSWYNEQFF.

CDR3 bases: TGCGCCAGCAGCTCTTGGACTAGCTCTGGGGCCAACGTCCTGACTTTC. It translates to CASSSWTSSGANVLTF. The rearrangement links TRBV5-1 to TRBJ2-6; TRBD2 matches at 7 bases. CDR1 is SGHRS, CDR2 YFSETQ, per germline. The CDR3 length is 16 residues. Trimming removed 3 bases from V and 0 bases from J; junction bases left unmatched: 3.

This chain joins TRBV28 and TRBJ2-7; TRBD2 aligns across 12 bases. This CDR3 comprises 15 residues. Per germline, CDR1 MDHEN and CDR2 SYDVKM. Trimming took 6 bases from V and 6 from J; bases not matched to a gene: 9. The chain's CDR3 is CASSPGLAGIGEQYF. DNA for the CDR3: TGTGCCAGCAGCCCCGGACTAGCGGGAATTGGCGAGCAGTACTTC.

CDR3 region: CASSPPGTAYGYTF. The DNA of the CDR3 is TGTGCCAGCAGCCCGCCCGGGACAGCCTATGGCTACACCTTC. J is TRBJ1-2 and V is TRBV5-8; 7 bases are shared with TRBD1. This CDR3 is built from 14 residues. The ends lost 4 bases at V and 4 bases at J; junction bases unmatched: 7. The germline V gene encodes CDR1 SGHTS and CDR2 YDEGEE.

The chain combines TRBV28 with TRBJ2-5; D might be TRBD1 (5 bases). CDR1 and CDR2 (germline): MDHEN, SYDVKM. The CDR3 consists of 13 residues. V was trimmed by 7 bases and J by 2 bases, leaving 11 bases between them. The CDR3 DNA is TGTGCCAGCATGGTGGGGCGGCAAGAGACCCAGTACTTC. Translating it yields CASMVGRQETQYF.

The V call is TRBV19, the J call TRBJ2-5; TRBD2 is a possible D gene (6 bases). In germline, CDR1 is LNHDA, CDR2 SQIVND (reference sequence). This CDR3 is built from 16 residues. Trimming removed 6 bases at V and 5 bases at J, with 22 bases between. The CDR3 DNA is TGTGCCAGTAGCCCGGGGGTGCTAGCGTTGATGGAGACCCAGTACTTC. The encoded protein is CASSPGVLALMETQYF.

This clone was seen just once. This chain connects TRBV12-5 to TRBJ2-3; D is perhaps TRBD2 (6 bases). Germline lookup yields CDR1 LGHNT and CDR2 FRNRAP. The length of the CDR3 is 14 residues. The V and J ends lost 7 bases and 3 bases respectively, with 14 bases between them. CDR3 DNA: TGTGCTAGTGCTCTACGGGAGAGTACAGATACGCAGTATTTT. Protein sequence: CASALRESTDTQYF.

This clone was observed once. DNA for the CDR3: TGTGCCAGCAGTTTATCAGCGGGGAGGAATGAAAAACTGTTTTTT. It is translated as CASSLSAGRNEKLFF. The J gene is TRBJ1-4, the V gene TRBV28; no definite D call. The CDR3 loop spans 15 amino acids. Germline V gene data show CDR1 as MDHEN and CDR2 as SYDVKM. V gave up 1 base and J gave up 5 bases, with 11 bases separating them.

The chain links TRBV4-1 to TRBJ1-1, with a possible D match to TRBD1 (5 bases). This CDR3 comprises 14 residues. The V end was cut by 0 bases, the J end by 4 bases, with 9 bases between. Germline V lookup: CDR1 MGHRA, CDR2 YSYEKL. The CDR3 sequence: CASSQDPGITEAFF. The CDR3 DNA reads as TGCGCCAGCAGCCAAGATCCAGGGATCACTGAAGCTTTCTTT.

This clone was seen a handful of times. The chain uses TRBV9 and TRBJ2-2; TRBD2 aligns across 10 bases. This CDR3 is built from 17 residues. Trimming at V came to 6 bases and at J to 4 bases, leaving 12 bases not matched to a gene. In germline, CDR1 is SGDLS, CDR2 YYNGEE. The chain's CDR3 is CASNSLSSGRLTGELFF. The DNA for the CDR3 is TGTGCCAGCAATAGCCTCAGTAGCGGGAGGCTCACCGGGGAGCTGTTTTTT.

The CDR3 coding sequence is TGCAGCGTAAGCAGGGTTTTAGGCTACACCTTC. It yields the protein CSVSRVLGYTF. The V and J genes are TRBV29-1 and TRBJ1-2, with D possibly matching TRBD1 (5 bases). V lost 6 bases, J lost 8 bases, and 13 bases lay in between. Germline CDR1 reads SQVTM; CDR2 reads ANQGSEA. CDR3 size: 11 residues.

The count of this clone is one. The V call is TRBV13, the J call TRBJ2-3, with D maybe TRBD2 (5 bases). Germline CDR1 PRHDT, CDR2 FYEKMQ (reference sequence). This CDR3 region has 15 residues. Trimming removed 0 bases from V and 2 bases from J, with 9 bases in between. CDR3 protein: CASSLGSGLTDTQYF. The CDR3 nucleotides read TGTGCCAGCAGCTTAGGGAGCGGACTCACAGATACGCAGTATTTT.

The chain uses TRBV6-4 and TRBJ2-7, with TRBD2 matching 10 bases. Per the germline V gene, CDR1 is MRHNA and CDR2 is SNTAGT. The ends lost 3 bases at V and 5 bases at J; junction bases unmatched: 7. The CDR3 totals 15 residues. CDR3 loop: CASSERASGSHEQYF. The CDR3 DNA reads as TGTGCCAGCAGTGAGAGGGCTAGCGGGAGCCACGAGCAGTACTTC.

This clone occurred a few times. This chain uses TRBV27 with TRBJ2-7, with D unresolved. The CDR3 is 14 amino acids. Trimming cost V 5 bases and J 0 bases, with 11 bases left between them. CDR1 is MNHEY and CDR2 is SMNVEV in the germline V gene (reference sequence). Written as DNA, the CDR3 is TGTGCCAGCAGTGAAGAGCTGAGCTCCTACGAGCAGTACTTC. This encodes CASSEELSSYEQYF.

This chain uses TRBV27 with TRBJ2-7; D call uncertain. The CDR3 contains 13 residues. V dropped 0 bases and J dropped 3 bases, with 6 bases sitting between them. Germline V lookup: CDR1 MNHEY, CDR2 SMNVEV (reference sequence). CDR3 DNA sequence: TGTGCCAGCAGTTTATCTGCGTACTACGAGCAGTACTTC. Translating it yields CASSLSAYYEQYF.

This sequence joins TRBV19 and TRBJ1-2; TRBD1 aligns across 7 bases. V shed 7 bases and J 6 bases; nucleotides not matched to a gene: 17. The germline gives CDR1 LNHDA, CDR2 SQIVND (reference sequence). The CDR3 length is 16 residues. CDR3 sequence: CASTAGQLTAKHGYTF. The CDR3 nucleotides are TGTGCCAGTACCGCGGGACAGCTAACTGCGAAACATGGCTACACCTTC.

The V call is TRBV14, the J call TRBJ1-6; 9 nucleotides match TRBD1. Germline V lookup: CDR1 SGHDN, CDR2 FVKESK. The CDR3 has 14 residues. Trimming removed 3 bases from V and 9 bases from J; junction bases left unmatched: 3. The CDR3 bases are TGTGCCAGCAGCCAGGGGACAGGGATTTCACCCCTCCACTTT. Translated, it gives CASSQGTGISPLHF.

CDR3 sequence (DNA): TGTGCCAGCAGCGTCGGAGGGGATGGAAACACCATATATTTT. Translated, it gives CASSVGGDGNTIYF. The chain joins TRBV9 to TRBJ1-3, with a weak D call TRBD1 (5 bases). The CDR3 has 14 amino acids. Trimming took off 2 bases at V and 3 bases at J, with 9 bases between the two ends. The V gene's germline CDR1 is SGDLS and CDR2 YYNGEE. The entire variable domain, with the rest obtained from reference TRBV9 and TRBJ1-3, is as follows: DSGVTQTPKHLITATGQRVTLRCSPRSGDLSVYWYQQSLDQGLQFLIQYYNGEERAKGNILERFSAQQFPDLHSELNLSSLELGDSALYFCASSVGGDGNTIYFGEGSWLTVV.